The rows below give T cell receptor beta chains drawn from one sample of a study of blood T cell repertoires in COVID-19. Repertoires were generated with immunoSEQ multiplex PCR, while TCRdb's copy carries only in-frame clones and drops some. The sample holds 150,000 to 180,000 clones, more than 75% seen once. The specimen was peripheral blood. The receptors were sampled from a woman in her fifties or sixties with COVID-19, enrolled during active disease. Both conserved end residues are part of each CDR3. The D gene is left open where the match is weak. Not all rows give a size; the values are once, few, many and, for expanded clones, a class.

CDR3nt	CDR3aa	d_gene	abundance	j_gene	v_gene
TGTGCCAGCAGCTCGACAGCTACCACTGAAGCTTTCTTT	CASSSTATTEAFF	-	-	TRBJ1-1	TRBV11-2
TGTGCCACCACTATGGACTATGGCTACACCTTC	CATTMDYGYTF	-	-	TRBJ1-2	TRBV19
TGTGCCACCAGTGATACGAGGGTTTGGCAGCCCCAGCATTTT	CATSDTRVWQPQHF	-	-	TRBJ1-5	TRBV24-1
TGTGCCAGCAGCCCAGCCCCTATGGGGGGGACTGAAGCTTTCTTT	CASSPAPMGGTEAFF	-	-	TRBJ1-1	TRBV7-9
TGTGCCAGCAGCGCCGGGACTATCGACAATGAGCAGTTCTTC	CASSAGTIDNEQFF	TRBD2	once	TRBJ2-1	TRBV5-4
TGTGCCAGCAGCCTCACAGGGGTGACTAATGAAAAACTGTTTTTT	CASSLTGVTNEKLFF	TRBD1	-	TRBJ1-4	TRBV7-3
TGCCCTCAAGCAGGGCCCTATGGCTACACCTTC	CPQAGPYGYTF	-	-	TRBJ1-2	TRBV7-3
TGCAGTGCTTCTAGGGGCTCTGAAGCTTTCTTT	CSASRGSEAFF	-	few	TRBJ1-1	TRBV20-1
TGCGCCAGCAGCTTCAACAGGGAGTCGCAGTATTTT	CASSFNRESQYF	-	-	TRBJ2-3	TRBV5-1
TGCGCCAGCAGCTTGCCTAATAGTGGCTACACCTTC	CASSLPNSGYTF	-	-	TRBJ1-2	TRBV5-1
TGTGCCAGCAGTCAGACAATAAACACCGGGGAGCTGTTTTTT	CASSQTINTGELFF	-	-	TRBJ2-2	TRBV5-6
TGCGCCAGCAGCTTAACTAGCGGGAGTGATGAGCAGTTCTTC	CASSLTSGSDEQFF	TRBD2	-	TRBJ2-1	TRBV5-1
TGTGCCTGGAGTGTCACAGGGCTAGGAAACACCATATATTTT	CAWSVTGLGNTIYF	-	once	TRBJ1-3	TRBV30
TGCGCCAGCAGTTTTAGACAGGGGCCTTCAACTAATGAAAAACTGTTTTTT	CASSFRQGPSTNEKLFF	TRBD1	-	TRBJ1-4	TRBV4-1
TGTGCCAGCAGGCCCACAGGGGGCGCAGGGAACACTGAAGCTTTCTTT	CASRPTGGAGNTEAFF	TRBD1	-	TRBJ1-1	TRBV28
TGTGCCAGCAGCGCTACAGGGGATAATGAAAAACTGTTTTTT	CASSATGDNEKLFF	TRBD1	many	TRBJ1-4	TRBV9
TGTGCCAGTACCGAAGGGGTGGCCGGAAACACCATATATTTT	CASTEGVAGNTIYF	-	-	TRBJ1-3	TRBV19
TGCAGTGCTAGAGGGGAGGGGAAACTGTTTTTT	CSARGEGKLFF	-	-	TRBJ1-4	TRBV20-1
TGTGCCAGCAGTGACTACGGGGGGAGCAATCAGCCCCAGCATTTT	CASSDYGGSNQPQHF	-	-	TRBJ1-5	TRBV2
TGTGCCAGCAGCATACAGGGTTATGCTAATGAAAAACTGTTTTTT	CASSIQGYANEKLFF	-	-	TRBJ1-4	TRBV7-2
TGCAGCGTTGAAATTCCCCAGGGGAACACTGAAGCTTTCTTT	CSVEIPQGNTEAFF	-	-	TRBJ1-1	TRBV29-1
TGTGCCAGCTCACCATCGACAGGGGGAGTCGGCTATGGCTACACCTTC	CASSPSTGGVGYGYTF	TRBD1	-	TRBJ1-2	TRBV18
TGTGCCAGCAGCACGGGACAGGGGTTTCTTGGCTACACCTTC	CASSTGQGFLGYTF	-	-	TRBJ1-2	TRBV21-1
TGTGCCAGCAGCCAACCAGCGGGAGGCCGGGGTGAGCAGTTCTTC	CASSQPAGGRGEQFF	TRBD2	-	TRBJ2-1	TRBV3-1/TRBV3-2
TGCAGTGCTAGATCTTATGAAAAACTGTTTTTT	CSARSYEKLFF	-	few	TRBJ1-4	TRBV20-1
TGTGCCACCAGTGATTTTATAGTTACGGAGACCCAGTACTTC	CATSDFIVTETQYF	-	-	TRBJ2-5	TRBV24-1
TGTGCCACCAGAAGGGACTTACAAGAGACCCAGTACTTC	CATRRDLQETQYF	-	-	TRBJ2-5	TRBV15
TGTGCCAGCAGCTTAGGAGGGCGCGCTGAAGCTTTCTTT	CASSLGGRAEAFF	-	-	TRBJ1-1	TRBV11-3
TGTGCCAGCAGCTTAGAGCCGGGACAGCACACTGAAGCTTTCTTT	CASSLEPGQHTEAFF	TRBD1	-	TRBJ1-1	TRBV7-3
TGTGCCAGCAGCCAGGGAAGACAGGGGGCGCTGGGTGGCTACACCTTC	CASSQGRQGALGGYTF	TRBD1	-	TRBJ1-2	TRBV3-1/TRBV3-2
TGTGCCAGCAGCCAAGGTCAACGGTTAGCTGGCTACACCTTC	CASSQGQRLAGYTF	-	-	TRBJ1-2	TRBV14
TGTGCCAGCAGCTTAGGACAGGTCAATCAGCCCCAGCATTTT	CASSLGQVNQPQHF	-	-	TRBJ1-5	TRBV7-8
TGTGCCAGTAGTAACCTCCCAGACACTGAAGCTTTCTTT	CASSNLPDTEAFF	-	-	TRBJ1-1	TRBV19
TGTGCCAGCAGCCCCAGGGAAAGGCATGCGGGCTACACCTTC	CASSPRERHAGYTF	-	-	TRBJ1-2	TRBV7-9
TGTGCCATCAGTGGTGGGACAGCAGACGAGCAGTACTTC	CAISGGTADEQYF	TRBD1	-	TRBJ2-7	TRBV10-3
TGTGCCAGCGCGAGACAGGGGACGAACACTGAAGCTTTCTTT	CASARQGTNTEAFF	TRBD1	-	TRBJ1-1	TRBV2
TGTGCCAGCAGCGCCGGGGGTAGCTATGGCTACACCTTC	CASSAGGSYGYTF	-	-	TRBJ1-2	TRBV28
TGCGCCAGCAGCACGACAGGGGGCGAGAGCACTGAAGCTTTCTTT	CASSTTGGESTEAFF	TRBD1	-	TRBJ1-1	TRBV5-1
TGCGCCAGCAGCGCCTGGCCCTTAGAGACCCAGTACTTC	CASSAWPLETQYF	-	-	TRBJ2-5	TRBV5-1
TGTGCCAGTAGTATGGGACAGGGAGTATACGGCTACACCTTC	CASSMGQGVYGYTF	TRBD1	many	TRBJ1-2	TRBV19
TGCAGCGTCAGAGGACAGGGCTACACTGAAGCTTTCTTT	CSVRGQGYTEAFF	TRBD1	-	TRBJ1-1	TRBV29-1
TGTGCTAGCAGCTTTAGCGGGAGTATAACCGGGGAGCTGTTTTTT	CASSFSGSITGELFF	TRBD2	-	TRBJ2-2	TRBV7-7
TGTGCCAGCACCTTCCAAGGGGCCTATGGCTACACCTTC	CASTFQGAYGYTF	-	-	TRBJ1-2	TRBV28
TGTGCCAGCAGTTTGGGGACTAGCTCCTACAATGAGCAGTTCTTC	CASSLGTSSYNEQFF	TRBD2	-	TRBJ2-1	TRBV27
TGCGCCAGCAGCTTGGGGGCAGGGGGAGGCCAAGAGACCCAGTACTTC	CASSLGAGGGQETQYF	-	-	TRBJ2-5	TRBV5-1
TGTGCGACAGCATCCGGGACAGTGTCGACGAATCAGCCCCAGCATTTT	CATASGTVSTNQPQHF	TRBD1	-	TRBJ1-5	TRBV24-1
TGTGCCAGCAGCTTCCAAAGGGGCTATGGCTACACCTTC	CASSFQRGYGYTF	-	once	TRBJ1-2	TRBV5-5